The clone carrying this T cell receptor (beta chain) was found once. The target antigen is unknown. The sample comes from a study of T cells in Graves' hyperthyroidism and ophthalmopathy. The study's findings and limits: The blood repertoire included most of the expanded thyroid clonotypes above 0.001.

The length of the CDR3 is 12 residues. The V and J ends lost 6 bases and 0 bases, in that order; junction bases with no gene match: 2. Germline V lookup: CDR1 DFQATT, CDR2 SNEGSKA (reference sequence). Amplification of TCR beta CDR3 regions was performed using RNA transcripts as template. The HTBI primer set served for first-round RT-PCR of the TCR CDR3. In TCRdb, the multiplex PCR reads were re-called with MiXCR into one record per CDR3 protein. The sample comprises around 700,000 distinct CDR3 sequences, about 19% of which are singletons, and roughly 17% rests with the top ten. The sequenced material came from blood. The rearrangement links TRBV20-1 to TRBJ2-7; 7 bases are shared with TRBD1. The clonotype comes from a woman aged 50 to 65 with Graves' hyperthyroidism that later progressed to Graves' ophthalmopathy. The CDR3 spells CSAGTASYEQYF. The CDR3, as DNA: TGCAGTGCCGGGACAGCCTCCTACGAGCAGTACTTC.